This is a list of T cell receptor beta chains from one sample in a study of T cells expressing NK-cell markers. TCRdb reprocessed the 5' RACE reads, keeping one entry per CDR3 protein, no DNA. This repertoire includes 200,000 to 300,000 distinct CDR3 sequences. The specimen was blood T cells: a sorted CD56 or NKG2C T cell subset, CD4+ or CD8+ T cells, or bulk PBMC T cells (not recorded which). These receptors were taken from a woman aged 18 to 75 in good health. Each CDR3 is given with its conserved first and last residue. The order of the fields is J gene, V gene, CDR3 protein.

TRBJ2-5 TRBV29-1 CSVDPQGALTETQYF
TRBJ2-5 TRBV29-1 CSTQQGSETQYF
TRBJ1-6 TRBV30 CALAVNSPLHF
TRBJ2-3 TRBV28 CASSLFLTTSTDTQYF
TRBJ2-1 TRBV20-1 CSARGGRGLDNEQFF
TRBJ2-1 TRBV20-1 CSAISSDSYNEQFF
TRBJ2-1 TRBV7-6 CASSWISGEQFF
TRBJ1-3 TRBV6-5 CASSYAPGRSSGNTIYF
TRBJ2-1 TRBV24-1 CATSDPRDGLYNEQFF
TRBJ2-7 TRBV12-3/TRBV12-4 CASSSGFFGEQYF
TRBJ2-3 TRBV6-1 CASRPPGADTQYF
TRBJ2-3 TRBV5-4 CASSLAVTSGRTDTQYF
TRBJ2-1 TRBV12-3/TRBV12-4 CASSIYNEQFF
TRBJ2-7 TRBV12-3/TRBV12-4 CASNRQGYEQYF
TRBJ1-2 TRBV9 CASILRGNYGYTF
TRBJ2-1 TRBV20-1 CSARGLVAIPF
TRBJ2-3 TRBV5-1 CASLDSGGATDTQYF
TRBJ2-1 TRBV4-3 CASSHAGYPYNEQFF
TRBJ2-5 TRBV18 CASSPGLKETQYF
TRBJ2-3 TRBV29-1 CSVTSGDTQYF
TRBJ2-2 TRBV7-3 CASSLIPDTGELFF
TRBJ2-3 TRBV12-3/TRBV12-4 CASNPTGGTDTQYF
TRBJ2-5 TRBV20-1 CSGGGTDQETQYF
TRBJ2-7 TRBV27 CASSQQVKSSYEQYF